This T cell receptor (gamma chain) was identified in a study of γδ T cells in repeated Plasmodium falciparum infection. Overall study context: Donors were malaria-exposed Malian children or age- and gender-matched Australian children. Four controlled malaria infections with P. falciparum NF54 spanned roughly 97 weeks.

TCRdb re-identified clones in the multiplex PCR reads via CATT. The sample carries some 30,000 gamma-chain clones, roughly 1.4% recorded once. Study-level findings and limits: Vdelta2-negative gammadelta repertoires appeared less diverse and less shared in Malian than Australian children.

This clone was counted ten times or more. Its antigen remains unknown. Gammadelta T cells were flow-sorted from PBMC into Vgamma9/Vdelta2+ and Vdelta2-negative populations for bulk analysis. In germline, CDR1 is GITISATS, CDR2 ISYDGTV (reference sequence). Trimming took 5 bases from V and 3 from J; bases not matched to a gene: 7. The CDR3 spans 13 residues. The chain links TRGV9 to TRGJ1 or TRGJ2. The TCR sequence derives from a pool of human donors (malaria-infected and uninfected, not separated). The material sequenced was gamma-delta T cells from blood. In DNA form, the CDR3 reads TGTGCCTTGTGGGGTCCTTTTTATTATAAGAAACTCTTT. As protein: CALWGPFYYKKLF.